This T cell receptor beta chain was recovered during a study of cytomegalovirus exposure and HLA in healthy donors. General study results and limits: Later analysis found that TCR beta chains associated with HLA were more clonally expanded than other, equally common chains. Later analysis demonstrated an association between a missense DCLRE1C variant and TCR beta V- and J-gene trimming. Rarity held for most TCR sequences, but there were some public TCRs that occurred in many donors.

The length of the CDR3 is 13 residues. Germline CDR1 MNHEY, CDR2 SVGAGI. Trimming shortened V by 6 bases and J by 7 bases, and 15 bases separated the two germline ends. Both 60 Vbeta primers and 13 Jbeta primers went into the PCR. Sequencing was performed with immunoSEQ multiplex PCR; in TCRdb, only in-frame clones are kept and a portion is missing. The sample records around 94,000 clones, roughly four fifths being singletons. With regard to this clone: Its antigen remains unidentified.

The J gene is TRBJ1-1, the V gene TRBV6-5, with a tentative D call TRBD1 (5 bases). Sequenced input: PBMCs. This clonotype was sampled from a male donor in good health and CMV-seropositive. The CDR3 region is CASRGRGDGEAFF. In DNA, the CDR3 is TGTGCCAGCAGGGGGCGGGGGGACGGTGAAGCTTTCTTT.